This T cell receptor beta chain appears in the sequencing data of a study of regulatory T cells in long-lasting Graves disease. Specified time point: newly diagnosed GD, antithyroid drugs for less than 3 months. Construction of the TCR library relied on RNA isolated from PBMCs. A volume of 7 to 9.5 milliliters of peripheral blood was collected in EDTA tubes. With iRepertoire HTBI primers and Arm-PCR of CDR3 regions, TCR beta libraries were built. TCRdb recomputed calls from the multiplex PCR reads with MiXCR, one row per CDR3 protein. This sample carries roughly 520,000 distinct CDR3 sequences, around 12% of them seen once, and the ten largest clones take almost 9%. V gave up 3 bases and J gave up 0 bases; unmatched junction bases: 9. There are 20 residues in the CDR3. These data were also reused for a study on T cells in Graves' hyperthyroidism and ophthalmopathy. Per that study: Within blood appeared most thyroid clonotypes that had expanded above 0.001.

The sequence was collected from a young woman with Graves disease. The specimen comprised peripheral blood mononuclear cells (PBMCs), sampled at new diagnosis, from a patient treated with antithyroid drugs. V is TRBV12-3 or TRBV12-4 and J is TRBJ2-1; 15 positions match TRBD2. The CDR3 sequence is CASSFFGLAGGPGSYNEQFF. Here the CDR3 DNA reads TGTGCCAGCAGTTTTTTTGGACTAGCGGGAGGGCCGGGCTCCTACAATGAGCAGTTCTTC.